The text below deals with one T cell receptor beta chain. Which antigen it targets is not known. Nothing much larger sits one base from this clone, and base qualities are not available. This entry comes from a study of T cells in Graves' hyperthyroidism and ophthalmopathy (dated 2019 in TCRdb). Background for the entire study: Peripheral blood was sampled at the time of initial diagnosis, prior to any treatment. TCR V-J signatures able to tell the groups apart were searched for in a discovery cohort of approximately 95 patients, of whom more than 40 had Graves' ophthalmopathy and 57 had stable Graves' hyperthyroidism. Prospective prediction of ophthalmopathy was tested in an independent validation cohort consisting of fewer than 20 hyperthyroidism patients and approximately 16 patients who later progressed to ophthalmopathy. For training and testing, the 100 or so patients in the discovery cohort were randomly divided in a 7:3 ratio. The study also compared thyroid tissue and blood T-cell repertoires from about 6 Graves' hyperthyroidism patients. After sampling, hyperthyroidism patients received methimazole starting at 30 mg daily, and ophthalmopathy patients received high-dose intravenous methylprednisolone. TCR Vbeta CDR3 sequencing of 140 or so peripheral blood samples (43 ophthalmopathy, roughly 72 hyperthyroidism and some 17 progressor patients) is reported in the paper. On the study overall, not on this receptor specifically: Most expanded thyroid clonotypes (frequency above 0.001) were also found in blood, which suggests that blood repertoires may mirror thyroid immune responses. During validation, the model predicted progression to ophthalmopathy a median of about 6.5 months ahead of onset, with roughly 65% sensitivity and 72.22% specificity. Sample size was not statistically predetermined, and blinding of investigators to group allocation was not performed. In cross-validation, a model built on a 13 V-J signature told ophthalmopathy apart from stable hyperthyroidism with under 90% sensitivity and around 81% specificity, and in testing the same model reached 80%/75%.

From its cysteine to its phenylalanine, the CDR3 spans 12 amino acids. The only DNA kept is the CDR3, 36 bases in frame from the first base. The germline ends are 8 bases apart after V is trimmed by 1 base and J by 9 bases. Reading the germline V gene gives CDR1 SGDLS and CDR2 YYNGEE. Moderately to severely active disease, a Clinical Activity Score of at least 3, a NOSPECS grade of at least 4, and a duration under 3 months were present in ophthalmopathy patients. The study excluded patients with uncontrolled infections, other autoimmune diseases, pregnancy or lactation. Diagnoses were established on the basis of clinical symptoms, serum thyroxine and TRAb, thyroid ultrasound, and orbital computed tomography. PBMCs were separated from roughly 10 ml of fresh peripheral blood using Ficoll-Paque density gradient centrifugation. Total RNA was extracted using Trizol reagent, and RNA quality was assessed on an Agilent 2100 Bioanalyzer.

Amplification of TCR beta CDR3 regions was carried out from RNA transcripts. For the first round of RT-PCR on the TCR CDR3, the HTBI primer set was used together with the Qiagen OneStep RT-PCR kit. A second multiplex PCR round built the libraries, followed by size selection and purification. Libraries were sequenced paired-end with 100 bp reads on an Illumina HiSeq2000. Concerning the study's data processing: SOAPnuke was used to process the raw data, with reads discarded if the reads contained adapters or uncalled bases, had a mean Phred below 15, or lacked an exact constant-primer or identifier match. High-quality paired reads were merged using COPE v1.2.5, and each unique nucleotide sequence was defined as a clonotype. Clonotypes were aligned to IMGT TRBV, TRBD and TRBJ reference segments using MiTCR v1.1. The analysis was restricted to V-J combinations with a frequency above 0.0001, which together covered 99.2% of the repertoires. A TCS score was defined as the ratio between F50 (clonal expansion) and ExV (chaos), using BLOSUM62-based TCRdist between CDR3 peptides within each V-J. Welch's t-statistics and random forest reduced roughly 530 V-J features to some 14, which were used in a naive Bayes classifier (R e1071). TCRdb reran the public reads through fastp at Q25 and MiXCR, keeping productive beta chains. All rows with the same CDR3 protein become a single entry with the most common DNA and genes. TCRdb's processing, not the authors', yielded these V and J calls. Within this sample are some 320,000 distinct CDR3 sequences, with about 13% of them counted one time only. The ten largest clones take up 34% of the sample.

In this chain, TRBV9 is recombined with TRBJ2-1, with TRBD2 perhaps the D gene, on 5 matching bases. Sequencing input: blood. This TCR was sampled from a woman in her thirties or forties with Graves' ophthalmopathy. CDR3 protein: CASSVLGGEQFF. At the DNA level, the sequence is TGTGCCAGCAGCGTACTTGGAGGTGAGCAGTTCTTC.